This TCR beta chain was identified in a study of cytomegalovirus exposure and HLA in healthy donors. In this sample, this clone turned up once. CDR3 length equals 17 residues. CDR1 is SGDLS, CDR2 YYNGEE, per germline. V was clipped by 4 bases and J by 5 bases, with 22 bases between them. Nominally healthy donors provided the samples, though records likely missed some immune exposures. The study ran its PCR with 60 Vbeta and 13 Jbeta primers. Assay: immunoSEQ multiplex PCR; the TCRdb copy retains only in-frame clones and omits some. The table lists around 150,000 clones, approximately 85% of them singletons.

Input material: PBMCs. V is TRBV9 and J is TRBJ2-1; D might be TRBD1 (6 bases). The receptor's source is a young man in good health and CMV-seropositive. CDR3 in amino acids: CASSQIQDSYRHNEQFF. The CDR3 DNA reads as TGTGCCAGCAGCCAGATCCAGGACAGCTACCGACACAATGAGCAGTTCTTC.